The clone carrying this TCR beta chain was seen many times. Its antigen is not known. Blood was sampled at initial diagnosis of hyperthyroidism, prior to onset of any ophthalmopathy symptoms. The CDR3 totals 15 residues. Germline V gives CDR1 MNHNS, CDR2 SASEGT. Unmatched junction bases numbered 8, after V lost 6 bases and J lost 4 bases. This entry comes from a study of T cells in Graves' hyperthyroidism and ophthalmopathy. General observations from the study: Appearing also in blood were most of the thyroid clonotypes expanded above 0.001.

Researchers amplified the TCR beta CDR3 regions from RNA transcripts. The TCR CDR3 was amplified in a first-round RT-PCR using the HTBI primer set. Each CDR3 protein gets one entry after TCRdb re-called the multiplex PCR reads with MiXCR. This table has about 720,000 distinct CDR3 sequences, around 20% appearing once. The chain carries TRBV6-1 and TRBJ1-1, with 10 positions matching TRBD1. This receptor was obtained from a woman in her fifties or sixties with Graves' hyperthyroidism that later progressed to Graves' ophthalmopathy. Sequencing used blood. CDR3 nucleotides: TGTGCCAGCAGACAGGTGACAGGGGGCGGCACTGAAGCTTTCTTT. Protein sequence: CASRQVTGGGTEAFF.